Shown below are 29 T cell receptor beta chains from a single sample sequenced in a study of naive and memory T cell subsets. The beta constant-region primer was an equimolar mix of two oligonucleotides covering TRBC1 and TRBC2. Nested alpha and beta constant-region primers with the SP2 primer drove four PCR rounds on ligated cDNA. TCRdb reprocessed the UMI-ligation and nested PCR reads with MiXCR, giving one entry per CDR3 protein. The table shows around 30,000 distinct CDR3 sequences, with about 18% occurring only once. Material for sequencing was effector memory CD4+ T cells from blood. Noted subset: effector memory, CD45RA- CD27-. The receptors were sampled from a human donor in good health.

The chain recombines TRBV11-2 with TRBJ1-1; D uncertain. With 7 bases removed from V and 5 bases from J, the gap between germline ends came to 14 bases. CDR1 and CDR2 from the germline V gene are SGHAT and FQNNGV. The length of the CDR3 is 13 residues. CDR3 sequence: CASITIPGTEAFF. Written as DNA, the CDR3 is TGTGCCAGCATCACCATCCCAGGAACTGAAGCTTTCTTT. Full variable domain (missing parts from reference TRBV11-2 and TRBJ1-1): EAGVAQSPRYKIIEKRQSVAFWCNPISGHATLYWYQQILGQGPKLLIQFQNNGVVDDSQLPKDRFSAERLKGVDSTLKIQPAKLEDSAVYLCASITIPGTEAFFGQGTRLTVV.

The rearrangement joins TRBV10-3 to TRBJ1-1, with 8 positions matching TRBD1. The CDR3 runs 15 residues. The germline V gene has CDR1 ENHRY and CDR2 SYGVKD. Trimming removed 2 bases from V and 5 bases from J; junction bases left unmatched: 7. The CDR3 DNA follows: TGTGCCATCAGTGAGGGGACCGGGACAGGAACTGAAGCTTTCTTT. This codes for CAISEGTGTGTEAFF.

This clonotype has a count of ten or more. The chain has TRBV4-3 and TRBJ1-6; the match to TRBD1 covers 7 bases. Germline V lookup: CDR1 LGHNA, CDR2 YSLEER. The CDR3 spans 15 residues. The junction had 10 bases not matched to a gene; V was cut back by 5 bases and J by 9 bases. In DNA form, the CDR3 reads TGCGCCAGCAGCTGGGGACAGACTACGGGTTCACCCCTCCACTTT. Amino acids: CASSWGQTTGSPLHF.

About this clonotype itself: Since no conserved phenylalanine or tryptophan closes the CDR3, a read error is the likely cause. V usage is TRBV5-1 and J usage is TRBJ1-4; D is uncertain. The CDR3 is made up of 16 amino acids. The germline V gene has CDR1 SGHRS and CDR2 YFSETQ. The CDR3 DNA reads TGCGCCAGCAGTTTCTCGACCGGGGTATCTAAAGAAAAACTGTTTCTT. It encodes CASSFSTGVSKEKLFL.

This clonotype was picked up a small number of times. The chain combines TRBV10-2 with TRBJ2-3; 7 bases are shared with TRBD2. The V segment lost 2 bases and the J segment 6 bases; nucleotides outside the gene matches: 5. Looked up from germline, CDR1 is WSHSY and CDR2 is SAAADI. This CDR3 region has 14 residues. The chain's CDR3 is CASSETRGVDTQYF. In nucleotides, the CDR3 is TGCGCCAGCAGTGAGACACGGGGGGTGGATACGCAGTATTTT.

V and J are TRBV12-3 or TRBV12-4 and TRBJ2-3, with 7 bases fitting TRBD2. This CDR3 has 15 residues. The V and J ends lost 5 bases and 2 bases, in that order; junction bases with no gene match: 7. The CDR3 region has the DNA TGTGCCAGCAGTCCACTAGCGAGGGACACAGATACGCAGTATTTT. This sequence encodes CASSPLARDTDTQYF.

The genes are TRBV30 and TRBJ2-4; no firm D call. Trimming took off 0 bases at V and 7 bases at J, with 13 bases between the two ends. CDR1 and CDR2 (germline): GTSNPN, SVGIG (reference sequence). The CDR3 length is 14 residues. Here the CDR3 DNA reads TGTGCCTGGAGTGTACATAGAGGTGCGAACATTCAGTACTTC. Protein product: CAWSVHRGANIQYF.

This clonotype was detected only a few times. CDR3 region: CASSIAGLYNSPLHF. The CDR3, as DNA: TGTGCCAGCAGCATAGCCGGGTTATATAATTCACCCCTCCACTTT. The V gene is TRBV5-4, the J gene TRBJ1-6; D call uncertain. Germline assignment: CDR1 SGHNT and CDR2 YYREEE (reference sequence). Trimming cost V 4 bases and J 4 bases, with 12 bases left between them. The CDR3 contains 15 residues.

This clonotype is medium-sized by share. The chain is built from TRBV10-2 and TRBJ1-6, with D maybe TRBD1 (6 bases). The CDR3 has 13 amino acids. In germline, CDR1 is WSHSY, CDR2 SAAADI. Trimming cost V 5 bases and J 9 bases, with 11 bases left between them. CDR3 bases: TGCGCCAGCAGTCCGGGACAAACTTCACCCCTCCACTTT. This encodes CASSPGQTSPLHF.

Comment on this clonotype: The germline gene is not matched at one end of the junction; a read error may be the cause. The chain combines TRBV29-1 with TRBJ2-5; D unclear. Germline V CDR1 and CDR2: SQVTM, ANQGSEA. The CDR3 is 13 amino acids. The CDR3 sequence is CGVDGRLQETQYF. As DNA, the CDR3 is TGCGGCGTTGATGGCCGGCTCCAAGAGACCCAGTACTTC. Based on the CDR3 plus reference TRBV29-1 and TRBJ2-5, the full variable domain is SAVISQKPSRDICQRGTSLTIQCQVDSQVTMMFWYRQQPGQSLTLIATANQGSEATYESGFVIDKFPISRPNLTFSTLTVSNMSPEDSSIYLCGVDGRLQETQYFGPGTRLLVL.

This rearrangement joins TRBV10-2 to TRBJ2-7; unclear D gene. This CDR3 spans 14 amino acids. Trimming shortened V by 3 bases and J by 0 bases, and 9 bases separated the two germline ends. Germline lookup yields CDR1 WSHSY and CDR2 SAAADI. The CDR3 sequence: CASSERLSSYEQYF. The CDR3 DNA reads as TGCGCCAGCAGTGAACGGCTTAGCTCCTACGAGCAGTACTTC.

This clonotype has more than one count but fewer than ten. The CDR3 loop is CASSSTTGWNQPQHF. DNA for the CDR3: TGTGCCAGCAGCTCAACTACAGGGTGGAATCAGCCCCAGCATTTT. The genes are TRBV9 and TRBJ1-5, with a weak D call TRBD1 (6 bases). Trimming stripped 4 bases from V and 4 bases from J, with 15 bases between. The CDR3 length is 15 residues. The germline V gene has CDR1 SGDLS and CDR2 YYNGEE.

Judged by abundance, this clonotype is medium-sized. This chain connects TRBV29-1 to TRBJ1-5, with a tentative D call TRBD1 (5 bases). The germline CDR1 and CDR2 sequences are SQVTM and ANQGSEA. The CDR3 has 15 amino acids. Trimming shortened V by 4 bases and J by 5 bases, and 18 bases separated the two germline ends. CDR3 nucleotide sequence: TGCAGCGTTGGGTTTGGGGCAGCTCGGGATCAGCCCCAGCATTTT. It is translated as CSVGFGAARDQPQHF.

DNA for the CDR3: TGCGCCAGCAGCCACCCCAGAGACCGCACTGAAGCTTTCTTT. This translates into CASSHPRDRTEAFF. The chain recombines TRBV4-1 with TRBJ1-1; no clear D. Germline V gene sequence: CDR1 MGHRA, CDR2 YSYEKL. CDR3 length equals 14 residues. Trimming removed 3 bases from V and 4 bases from J, with 12 bases in between.

A word on this clonotype: Since a much larger clone is just one base distant, this may be a read error. The V gene is TRBV3-1, the J gene TRBJ1-4; D gene unclear. The CDR3 spans 13 residues. Germline-derived CDR1 and CDR2 are LGHDT and YNNKEL (reference sequence). V was shortened by 4 bases and J by 8 bases, with 11 bases between the two germline ends. The CDR3 region is CASSPGYGEKLFF. CDR3 in DNA: TGTGCCAGCAGCCCGGGCTATGGGGAAAAACTGTTTTTT.

J is TRBJ2-2 and V is TRBV7-9, with D hard to call. Germline V gene sequence: CDR1 SEHNR, CDR2 FQNEAQ (reference sequence). V was cut by 5 bases and J by 7 bases, with 8 bases left in between. The CDR3 runs 12 residues. The CDR3 DNA sequence: TGTGCCAGCAGCCTCCCCCGCGGGGAGCTGTTTTTT. Protein sequence: CASSLPRGELFF.

In this sample, this clonotype turned up a few times. J is TRBJ1-1 and V is TRBV3-1, with D possibly matching TRBD1 (6 bases). Looked up from germline, CDR1 is LGHDT and CDR2 is YNNKEL (reference sequence). Trimming removed 4 bases at V and 2 bases at J, with 8 bases between. CDR3 size: 13 residues. Written as DNA, the CDR3 is TGTGCCAGCAGCCGGACAGAAAACACTGAAGCTTTCTTT. This translates into CASSRTENTEAFF.

In this sample, this clonotype turned up a few times. The chain recombines TRBV7-2 with TRBJ1-4; D ambiguous. Per germline, CDR1 SGHTA and CDR2 FQGNSA. The CDR3 has 14 amino acids. Deletions cut 1 base from V and 3 bases from J, with 6 bases between. CDR3 residues: CASSLDSSNEKLFF. CDR3 bases: TGTGCCAGCAGCTTAGACAGTTCTAATGAAAAACTGTTTTTT. Combining the CDR3 with reference TRBV7-2 and TRBJ1-4 gives the whole variable domain GAGVSQSPSNKVTEKGKDVELRCDPISGHTALYWYRQSLGQGLEFLIYFQGNSAPDKSGLPSDRFSAERTGGSVSTLTIQRTQQEDSAVYLCASSLDSSNEKLFFGSGTQLSVL.

A few counts support this clonotype. The chain employs TRBV14 and TRBJ2-5; either TRBD1 or TRBD2 may fit D (5 bases each). The V and J ends lost 0 bases and 2 bases respectively, with 13 bases between them. This CDR3 has 16 amino acids. Germline CDR1 is SGHDN and CDR2 is FVKESK. The DNA of the CDR3 is TGTGCCAGCAGCCAAGATCGGGGCAGGCGACAAGAGACCCAGTACTTC. Protein sequence: CASSQDRGRRQETQYF.

This clonotype was seen only a few times. The chain links TRBV11-2 to TRBJ1-2, with TRBD1 matching 7 bases. This CDR3 contains 13 residues. CDR1 is SGHAT and CDR2 is FQNNGV in the germline V gene. Germline trimming cut 5 bases from V and 4 bases from J; bases unmatched to any gene: 4. Written as DNA, the CDR3 is TGTGCCAGCAGCCGGGACAGAAGCTATGGCTACACCTTC. Translating it yields CASSRDRSYGYTF.

The chain recombines TRBV29-1 with TRBJ2-3, with D tentatively TRBD2 (5 bases). The CDR3 consists of 16 residues. Germline V lookup: CDR1 SQVTM, CDR2 ANQGSEA. V was pared by 0 bases and J by 2 bases, with 15 bases between. CDR3 in DNA: TGCAGCGTTGAAGATGGAGGCAGGATCACCACAGATACGCAGTATTTT. Protein: CSVEDGGRITTDTQYF.

This chain uses TRBV24-1 with TRBJ1-2; D not certain. Germline CDR1 reads KGHDR; CDR2 reads SFDVKD. V was trimmed by 5 bases and J by 2 bases, leaving 8 bases between them. The CDR3 covers 13 residues. The DNA for the CDR3 is TGTGCCACCAGTGCGACGGTCAACTATGGCTACACCTTC. This encodes CATSATVNYGYTF.

CDR3 amino acids: CAISGTSGNEQFF. CDR3 coding DNA: TGTGCCATCAGTGGGACTAGCGGCAATGAGCAGTTCTTC. The V and J genes are TRBV10-3 and TRBJ2-1; 10 bases match TRBD2. CDR1 ENHRY and CDR2 SYGVKD come from the germline V gene. The CDR3 sequence is 13 residues long. J was trimmed by 6 bases and V by 4 bases; bases with no gene match: 0.

This clonotype was counted at least ten times. The genes are TRBV29-1 and TRBJ2-3; the D is unclear. Trimming took off 7 bases at V and 6 bases at J, with 14 bases between the two ends. The germline CDR1 and CDR2 sequences are SQVTM and ANQGSEA. The CDR3 covers 12 residues. The CDR3 nucleotides read TGCAGCGCCAGCCCGGAGATGGATACGCAGTATTTT. Translation gives CSASPEMDTQYF.

V and J are TRBV11-1 and TRBJ1-4, with a possible D match to TRBD1 (5 bases). Trimming left V 5 bases short and J 0 bases short, with 7 bases between. In germline, CDR1 is SGHAT, CDR2 FQDESV (reference sequence). The CDR3 is 14 amino acids. DNA of the CDR3: TGTGCCAGCAGCCAGGGCACAACTAATGAAAAACTGTTTTTT. Translation gives CASSQGTTNEKLFF.

This clonotype was found many times. The chain uses TRBV29-1 and TRBJ1-1, with TRBD1 matching over 7 bases. J lost 1 base, V lost 5 bases, and 10 bases had no gene match. The CDR3 has 15 residues. Per the germline V gene, CDR1 is SQVTM and CDR2 is ANQGSEA. The CDR3 DNA sequence: TGCAGCGTTAAGGGCAGGGGGTTGAGGAACACTGAAGCTTTCTTT. Translation: CSVKGRGLRNTEAFF.

In its sample, this clonotype was seen many times. The V and J genes are TRBV7-6 and TRBJ2-1; D is possibly TRBD1 (5 bases). V shed 4 bases and J shed 9 bases, with 13 bases lying between them. In germline, CDR1 is SGHVS, CDR2 FNYEAQ. CDR3 length: 13 amino acids. The CDR3 is CASSSVQGGEQFF. In nucleotides, the CDR3 is TGTGCCAGCAGCTCAGTTCAGGGCGGTGAGCAGTTCTTC.

The rearrangement joins TRBV12-3 or TRBV12-4 to TRBJ2-7; D call uncertain. This CDR3 has 13 amino acids. The V gene lost 3 bases and the J gene lost 2 bases, with 8 bases spanning the gap. CDR3 region: CASSFGGAYEQYF. The CDR3, as DNA: TGTGCCAGCAGTTTTGGCGGCGCCTACGAGCAGTACTTC.

This clonotype has a handful of counts. V is TRBV6-1 and J is TRBJ2-5; D is undetermined. CDR1 and CDR2 from the germline V gene are MNHNS and SASEGT. The V and J ends lost 5 bases and 5 bases respectively, with 12 bases between them. The CDR3 is 13 residues long. The CDR3 loop reads CASSKEFWETQYF. CDR3 DNA sequence: TGTGCCAGCAGTAAAGAGTTTTGGGAGACCCAGTACTTC.